One and the same sample provided the 19 T cell receptor beta chains below, sequenced in a study of STAT3 mutations in large granular lymphocyte leukemia. Findings of the study overall: In T-cell large granular lymphocyte leukemia, about half of patients showed multiple immunodominant subclonotypes.

No antigen has been assigned to these receptors. The protocol was immunoSEQ multiplex PCR, while the TCRdb copy is restricted to in-frame clones and leaves out a portion. The table records under 35,000 clones, roughly 80% of them present only once. Sequences were obtained from peripheral blood mononuclear cells. These receptors came from a woman in her fifties or sixties with T-cell large granular lymphocyte leukemia. Some clones in this sample may be carry-over from other donors' samples.

DNA for the CDR3: TGTGCCAGTACCTCTGACAGGGCCGGCATTAACTATGGCTACACCTTC. Translated: CASTSDRAGINYGYTF. The chain uses TRBV19 and TRBJ1-2; 7 bases align to TRBD1. This CDR3 is 16 amino acids long. Per the germline V gene, CDR1 is LNHDA and CDR2 is SQIVND (reference sequence). V dropped 7 bases and J dropped 1; count of bases not matched to a gene: 12.

The chain has TRBV7-8 and TRBJ2-7; 7 bases agree with TRBD1. V lost 1 base, J lost 3 bases, and 12 bases stayed unmatched. Per the germline V gene, CDR1 is SGHVS and CDR2 is FQNEAQ. The CDR3 has 17 amino acids. Here the CDR3 DNA reads TGTGCCAGCAGCTTAGTCCGACAGGGCAAAACCCTCTACGAGCAGTACTTC. It encodes CASSLVRQGKTLYEQYF.

This clone was recorded a few times. The CDR3 bases are TGCGCCAGCAGCCCGACAGGGAACTCTCGGGCAGATACGCAGTATTTT. This sequence encodes CASSPTGNSRADTQYF. V and J are TRBV5-1 and TRBJ2-3; 7 bases match TRBD1. Trimming took 4 bases from V and 4 from J; bases not matched to a gene: 12. This CDR3 has 16 residues. Germline CDR1 and CDR2: SGHRS and YFSETQ.

The J gene is TRBJ1-1, the V gene TRBV27, with D maybe TRBD1 (5 bases). The CDR3 has 14 residues. V shed 3 bases and J shed 3 bases, with 11 bases lying between them. From germline, CDR1 is MNHEY and CDR2 SMNVEV (reference sequence). The CDR3 nucleotides are TGTGCCAGCAGTTTTATCAGGGCCCACACTGAAGCTTTCTTT. It is translated as CASSFIRAHTEAFF.

V is TRBV30 and J is TRBJ1-2; D remains unclear. CDR1 and CDR2 (germline): GTSNPN, SVGIG (reference sequence). The CDR3 spans 14 residues. V lost 1 base, J lost 4 bases, and 13 bases lay in between. The CDR3 DNA reads TGTGCCTGGAGTGACGGATCACCGACCTATGGCTACACCTTC. This encodes CAWSDGSPTYGYTF.

The chain combines TRBV27 with TRBJ2-7; 7 nucleotides match TRBD2. The length of the CDR3 is 15 residues. V lost 4 bases to trimming and J lost 0 bases; unmatched junction nucleotides: 6. Germline-derived CDR1 and CDR2 are MNHEY and SMNVEV (reference sequence). This CDR3 reads CASSSFSGPSYEQYF. As DNA, the CDR3 is TGTGCCAGCAGTTCGTTTAGCGGGCCCTCCTACGAGCAGTACTTC.

This clone was found a few times. The V and J genes are TRBV10-3 and TRBJ1-1; TRBD1 is a possible D gene (5 bases). This CDR3 has 15 amino acids. Germline-derived CDR1 and CDR2 are ENHRY and SYGVKD. Trimming took 3 bases from V and 1 from J, leaving 12 bases between them. CDR3: CAISDQGRPNTEAFF. CDR3 nucleotides: TGTGCCATCAGTGATCAGGGCAGGCCGAACACTGAAGCTTTCTTT.

As for this clone: The junction and the germline gene differ at one end; a read error may be behind it. The V and J genes are TRBV7-7 and TRBJ2-7; D might be TRBD2 (5 bases). Germline CDR1 reads SSHAT; CDR2 reads FNYEAQ (reference sequence). This CDR3 comprises 14 residues. CDR3 protein: CASSLGLGSYEQYF. CDR3 nucleotides: TGTGCTAGCAGCTTAGGCCTGGGGAGCTACGAGCAGTACTTC.

The CDR3 nucleotides read TGTGCCAGCAGCCCAAGGGGACTAGCGGAGCGGAATGAGCAGTTCTTC. Translating it yields CASSPRGLAERNEQFF. The chain carries TRBV7-9 and TRBJ2-1, with TRBD2 matching over 11 bases. V lost 5 bases and J lost 7; bases outside the gene matches: 10. Germline CDR1 is SEHNR and CDR2 is FQNEAQ (reference sequence). This CDR3 has 16 amino acids.

The rearrangement uses TRBV7-9 and TRBJ1-5; D perhaps matches TRBD1 (6 bases). The CDR3 runs to 16 residues. V shed 2 bases and J shed 0 bases, with 11 bases lying between them. CDR1 and CDR2 (germline): SEHNR, FQNEAQ (reference sequence). The CDR3 coding sequence is TGTGCCAGCAGCTTATCGAACAGGGATAGCAATCAGCCCCAGCATTTT. It translates to CASSLSNRDSNQPQHF.

V usage is TRBV7-2 and J usage is TRBJ2-7; the match to TRBD1 covers 10 bases. After removal of 0 bases from V and 6 bases from J, the junction contained 11 bases not matched to a gene. CDR3 length equals 17 residues. Germline CDR1 and CDR2: SGHTA and FQGNSA. CDR3 coding DNA: TGTGCCAGCAGCTTAGCCCCCTTGACAGGGGGCGGATTCGAGCAGTACTTC. It yields the protein CASSLAPLTGGGFEQYF.

This clone was counted a single time. The CDR3 loop reads CATSRDQAGDEQFF. For the CDR3, the DNA is TGTGCCACCAGCAGAGATCAAGCGGGAGATGAGCAGTTCTTC. The V call is TRBV15, the J call TRBJ2-1; TRBD2 aligns across 8 bases. The germline CDR1 and CDR2 sequences are LNHNV and YYDKDF (reference sequence). There are 14 residues in the CDR3. The trim removed 0 bases at V and 8 bases at J, leaving 3 bases unmatched.

This chain connects TRBV5-6 to TRBJ1-1; D remains ambiguous. Germline V CDR1 and CDR2: SGHDT, YYEEEE. CDR3 length: 13 amino acids. Trimming cost V 4 bases and J 1 base, with 8 bases left between them. CDR3 residues: CASSQLGNTEAFF. CDR3 nucleotide sequence: TGTGCCAGCAGCCAGCTAGGGAACACTGAAGCTTTCTTT.

This chain uses TRBV18 with TRBJ1-4; 7 positions match TRBD1. Germline loops: CDR1 KGHSH, CDR2 LQKENI. CDR3 length equals 12 residues. Trimming cost V 6 bases and J 12 bases; bases outside gene matches: 7. CDR3 residues: CASSTDRVELFF. DNA for the CDR3: TGTGCCAGCTCTACTGACAGGGTTGAACTGTTTTTT.

The chain is built from TRBV27 and TRBJ1-4; 7 positions match TRBD1. CDR3 length: 16 residues. The germline CDR1 and CDR2 sequences are MNHEY and SMNVEV (reference sequence). V lost 6 bases, J lost 5 bases, and 12 bases stayed unmatched. The CDR3 DNA reads TGTGCCAGCAGGAGAAACCGGGACAGCGTAAATGAAAAACTGTTTTTT. Translation gives CASRRNRDSVNEKLFF.

In its sample, this clone was seen once. CDR3 residues: CASKRLAGDTQYF. The CDR3 nucleotides read TGTGCCAGCAAAAGGCTAGCAGGAGATACGCAGTATTTT. J is TRBJ2-3 and V is TRBV27; D possibly corresponds to TRBD2 (5 bases). Germline CDR1 is MNHEY and CDR2 is SMNVEV (reference sequence). The V and J ends lost 7 bases and 5 bases respectively, with 13 bases between them. This CDR3 is 13 amino acids long.

The chain couples TRBV6-5 to TRBJ1-2; 7 bases map to TRBD1. Germline V CDR1 and CDR2: MNHEY, SVGAGI. The CDR3 is 12 amino acids. After removal of 5 bases from V and 9 bases from J, the junction contained 6 bases not matched to a gene. The CDR3 DNA reads TGTGCCAGCAGTCCCTCGACAGGGAGCTACACCTTC. Translating it yields CASSPSTGSYTF.

The rearrangement links TRBV7-2 to TRBJ2-1; TRBD1 matches at 9 bases. The CDR3 loop spans 15 amino acids. Trimming at V came to 5 bases and at J to 4 bases, leaving 6 bases not matched to a gene. From germline, CDR1 is SGHTA and CDR2 FQGNSA. The CDR3 sequence is CASSLQGAQYNEQFF. CDR3 in DNA: TGTGCCAGCAGCCTACAGGGGGCGCAGTACAATGAGCAGTTCTTC.

This CDR3 reads CASSPTGFNYNEQFF. The CDR3 DNA follows: TGTGCCAGCTCACCAACCGGGTTCAACTACAATGAGCAGTTCTTC. This chain connects TRBV18 to TRBJ2-1; no clear D gene. The CDR3 runs to 15 residues. The V gene lost 2 bases and the J gene lost 3 bases, with 11 bases spanning the gap. Germline assignment: CDR1 KGHSH and CDR2 LQKENI.